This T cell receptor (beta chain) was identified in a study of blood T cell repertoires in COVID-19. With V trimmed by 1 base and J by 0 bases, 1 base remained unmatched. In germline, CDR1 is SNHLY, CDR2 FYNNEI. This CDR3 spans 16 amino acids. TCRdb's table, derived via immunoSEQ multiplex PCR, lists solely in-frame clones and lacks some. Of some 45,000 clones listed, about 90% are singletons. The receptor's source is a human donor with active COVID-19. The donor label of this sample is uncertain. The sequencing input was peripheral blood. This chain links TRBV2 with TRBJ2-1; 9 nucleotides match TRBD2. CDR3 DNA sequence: TGTGCCAGCAGTGAAGAAGCGGGAGGCTCCTACAATGAGCAGTTCTTC. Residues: CASSEEAGGSYNEQFF.